A single sample is the source of the 3 T cell receptor beta chains below, sequenced in a study of shared clonotypes between healthy human individuals. Only in-frame clones appear in the TCRdb table, and some are missing; sequencing was by immunoSEQ multiplex PCR. The table shows approximately 2,300,000 clones, with roughly 92% occurring only once. Sequenced: naive CD4+ T cells from PBMCs. Subset meaning: CD45RA+ positively selected. These receptors were taken from a man aged 18-30 years in good health. Some clones in this sample may be carry-over from other donors' samples.

This chain connects TRBV6-1 to TRBJ2-7, with 10 nucleotides matching TRBD1. The germline CDR1 and CDR2 sequences are MNHNS and SASEGT. CDR3 size: 14 residues. V trimming: 10 bases; J trimming: 4 bases; junction bases outside the gene matches: 10. CDR3 DNA: TGTGCCACTCAGCTGGGACAGGGGATTTACGAGCAGTACTTC. Protein: CATQLGQGIYEQYF.

The chain uses TRBV6-1 and TRBJ1-1, with TRBD1 matching 10 bases. The CDR3 length is 15 residues. Germline lookup yields CDR1 MNHNS and CDR2 SASEGT. The V gene end was trimmed by 5 bases and the J gene end by 4 bases; junction bases not matched to a gene: 7. The CDR3 DNA sequence: TGTGCCAGCAGTCAAAAGACAGGGGGCCGCACTGAAGCTTTCTTT. It codes for CASSQKTGGRTEAFF.

The J gene is TRBJ2-3, the V gene TRBV7-8, with D perhaps TRBD1 (6 bases). The CDR3 spans 15 residues. V shed 5 bases and J shed 1 base, with 13 bases lying between them. The germline V gene has CDR1 SGHVS and CDR2 FQNEAQ. CDR3: CASSQKQGRTDTQYF. The CDR3 bases are TGTGCCAGCAGCCAAAAACAGGGTCGCACAGATACGCAGTATTTT.